This is a list of T cell receptor beta chains from one sample in a study of shared clonotypes between healthy human individuals. Some clones are missing from TCRdb's copy, which holds only in-frame ones; the method was immunoSEQ multiplex PCR. Among about 2.2 million clones listed, approximately 94% were seen once. Sequencing used naive CD8+ T cells from PBMCs. Receptors originate from a man aged 18 to 29 in good health. Some clones in this sample may be carry-over from other donors' samples. The CDR3 runs from the conserved cysteine through the conserved F or W. The order of the fields is D gene, J gene, clone size, V gene, CDR3 protein, CDR3 DNA. D genes are given only for firm matches. A row's size may be missing; if present it is once, few, many or a size class.

D gene: TRBD1; J gene: TRBJ2-2; clone size: once; V gene: TRBV6-5; CDR3 protein: CATNPGQGVPGELFF; CDR3 DNA: TGTGCCACAAATCCGGGACAGGGGGTCCCCGGGGAGCTGTTTTTT
D gene: -; J gene: TRBJ2-3; clone size: -; V gene: TRBV11-2; CDR3 protein: CASSLYGPSTDTQYF; CDR3 DNA: TGTGCCAGCAGCTTATACGGCCCTAGCACAGATACGCAGTATTTT
D gene: TRBD1; J gene: TRBJ2-7; clone size: -; V gene: TRBV5-1; CDR3 protein: CASSLGTGNPGVEQYF; CDR3 DNA: TGCGCCAGCAGCTTGGGGACAGGGAACCCAGGGGTCGAGCAGTACTTC
D gene: -; J gene: TRBJ2-1; clone size: -; V gene: TRBV7-8; CDR3 protein: CASSSRPAQRGELGYNEQFF; CDR3 DNA: TGTGCCAGCAGCTCGCGGCCGGCCCAGAGAGGGGAATTGGGGTACAATGAGCAGTTCTTC
D gene: TRBD2; J gene: TRBJ2-7; clone size: once; V gene: TRBV25-1; CDR3 protein: CASSESRRGRGTYEQYF; CDR3 DNA: TGTGCCAGCAGTGAATCGCGGCGCGGGAGGGGGACCTACGAGCAGTACTTC
D gene: -; J gene: TRBJ2-1; clone size: -; V gene: TRBV9; CDR3 protein: CASSVARQGSENEQFF; CDR3 DNA: TGTGCCAGCAGCGTAGCCCGCCAGGGTAGCGAGAATGAGCAGTTCTTC
D gene: TRBD2; J gene: TRBJ2-1; clone size: -; V gene: TRBV27; CDR3 protein: CASSFGSGTPNEQFF; CDR3 DNA: TGTGCCAGCAGTTTTGGTAGCGGGACCCCGAATGAGCAGTTCTTC
D gene: TRBD1; J gene: TRBJ2-7; clone size: -; V gene: TRBV5-4; CDR3 protein: CASSPGQGSYEQYF; CDR3 DNA: TGTGCCAGCAGCCCGGGACAGGGCTCCTACGAGCAGTACTTC
D gene: -; J gene: TRBJ1-2; clone size: -; V gene: TRBV5-6; CDR3 protein: CASSFWQSRGGYTF; CDR3 DNA: TGTGCCAGCAGCTTCTGGCAGAGTAGAGGTGGCTACACCTTC
D gene: -; J gene: TRBJ1-2; clone size: few; V gene: TRBV4-1; CDR3 protein: CASSPTLNVGGYTF; CDR3 DNA: TGCGCCAGCAGCCCAACCCTGAATGTAGGCGGCTACACCTTC
D gene: -; J gene: TRBJ2-4; clone size: -; V gene: TRBV25-1; CDR3 protein: CASEGSGREYPAKNIQYF; CDR3 DNA: TGTGCCAGCGAGGGCAGTGGACGGGAGTACCCAGCCAAAAACATTCAGTACTTC
D gene: -; J gene: TRBJ1-1; clone size: once; V gene: TRBV19; CDR3 protein: CASSSGGNTEAFF; CDR3 DNA: TGTGCCAGTAGTAGCGGGGGGAATACTGAAGCTTTCTTT
D gene: -; J gene: TRBJ2-5; clone size: once; V gene: TRBV7-9; CDR3 protein: CASSLRVQETQYF; CDR3 DNA: TGTGCCAGCAGCTTACGGGTCCAGGAGACCCAGTACTTC
D gene: TRBD2; J gene: TRBJ2-5; clone size: -; V gene: TRBV6-4; CDR3 protein: CASSEGLAFRETQYF; CDR3 DNA: TGTGCCAGCAGTGAGGGACTAGCATTTCGAGAGACCCAGTACTTC
D gene: TRBD1; J gene: TRBJ1-2; clone size: -; V gene: TRBV28; CDR3 protein: CASRDSYGYTF; CDR3 DNA: TGTGCCAGCCGGGACAGCTATGGCTACACCTTC
D gene: TRBD2; J gene: TRBJ2-7; clone size: -; V gene: TRBV7-8; CDR3 protein: CASSLLAGVDEQYF; CDR3 DNA: TGTGCCAGCAGCTTACTAGCGGGAGTAGACGAGCAGTACTTC
D gene: -; J gene: TRBJ2-5; clone size: -; V gene: TRBV28; CDR3 protein: CASSLGELQETQYF; CDR3 DNA: TGTGCCAGCAGTTTGGGGGAGCTACAAGAGACCCAGTACTTC
D gene: -; J gene: TRBJ2-7; clone size: -; V gene: TRBV4-1; CDR3 protein: CASSPPWTETYEQYF; CDR3 DNA: TGCGCCAGCAGCCCCCCCTGGACCGAAACCTACGAGCAGTACTTC
D gene: TRBD1; J gene: TRBJ2-1; clone size: -; V gene: TRBV4-1; CDR3 protein: CASSQVPGPTGTVDNEQFF; CDR3 DNA: TGCGCCAGCAGCCAAGTTCCGGGACCAACCGGGACAGTTGACAATGAGCAGTTCTTC
D gene: TRBD2; J gene: TRBJ2-3; clone size: -; V gene: TRBV6-6; CDR3 protein: CASSSPGLVITDTQYF; CDR3 DNA: TGTGCCAGCAGCTCTCCGGGACTAGTAATCACAGATACGCAGTATTTT
D gene: -; J gene: TRBJ2-7; clone size: -; V gene: TRBV27; CDR3 protein: CASSFSPFYGEAYEQYF; CDR3 DNA: TGTGCCAGCAGTTTTTCCCCCTTTTACGGGGAAGCCTACGAGCAGTACTTC
D gene: -; J gene: TRBJ2-3; clone size: -; V gene: TRBV5-4; CDR3 protein: CASSLVSSTDTQYF; CDR3 DNA: TGTGCCAGCAGCTTGGTGTCCAGCACAGATACGCAGTATTTT
D gene: TRBD1; J gene: TRBJ2-2; clone size: -; V gene: TRBV4-2; CDR3 protein: CASSQRTGNTGELFF; CDR3 DNA: TGTGCCAGCAGCCAGAGGACAGGGAACACCGGGGAGCTGTTTTTT
D gene: TRBD1; J gene: TRBJ1-2; clone size: -; V gene: TRBV7-9; CDR3 protein: CASSPTDRPGYTF; CDR3 DNA: TGTGCCAGCAGCCCAACGGACAGGCCGGGCTACACCTTC
D gene: TRBD2; J gene: TRBJ2-1; clone size: -; V gene: TRBV25-1; CDR3 protein: CASSREGGANEQFF; CDR3 DNA: TGTGCCAGCAGTCGGGAGGGCGGGGCTAATGAGCAGTTCTTC
D gene: TRBD2; J gene: TRBJ2-2; clone size: -; V gene: TRBV9; CDR3 protein: CASSVVFWSGGVLKTGELFF; CDR3 DNA: TGTGCCAGCAGCGTAGTGTTTTGGTCGGGAGGGGTATTGAAGACCGGGGAGCTGTTTTTT
D gene: -; J gene: TRBJ2-1; clone size: -; V gene: TRBV11-2; CDR3 protein: CASSLDHRWEQFF; CDR3 DNA: TGTGCCAGCAGCTTAGATCATCGGTGGGAGCAGTTCTTC
D gene: TRBD1; J gene: TRBJ1-5; clone size: -; V gene: TRBV9; CDR3 protein: CASGRGQRDQPQHF; CDR3 DNA: TGTGCCAGTGGGCGGGGACAGAGAGATCAGCCCCAGCATTTT
D gene: TRBD2; J gene: TRBJ2-7; clone size: -; V gene: TRBV9; CDR3 protein: CASSEGGLAGSYEQYF; CDR3 DNA: TGTGCCAGCAGCGAGGGGGGACTAGCGGGGTCCTACGAGCAGTACTTC
D gene: -; J gene: TRBJ2-2; clone size: -; V gene: TRBV4-1; CDR3 protein: CASSQVGRAGELFF; CDR3 DNA: TGCGCCAGCAGCCAAGTGGGGCGGGCCGGGGAGCTGTTTTTT
D gene: -; J gene: TRBJ1-1; clone size: -; V gene: TRBV7-9; CDR3 protein: CASSSRGDTEAFF; CDR3 DNA: TGTGCCAGCAGCTCCCGAGGGGACACTGAAGCTTTCTTT
D gene: -; J gene: TRBJ1-1; clone size: -; V gene: TRBV5-6; CDR3 protein: CASSPSESLLENTEAFF; CDR3 DNA: TGTGCCAGCAGCCCTAGTGAAAGTCTGTTGGAAAACACTGAAGCTTTCTTT
D gene: TRBD1; J gene: TRBJ1-5; clone size: -; V gene: TRBV27; CDR3 protein: CASTQGGHGQPQHF; CDR3 DNA: TGTGCCAGCACCCAGGGGGGGCATGGGCAGCCCCAGCATTTT
D gene: -; J gene: TRBJ1-2; clone size: -; V gene: TRBV14; CDR3 protein: CASSQSGGGYGYTF; CDR3 DNA: TGTGCCAGCAGCCAGTCCGGGGGCGGCTATGGCTACACCTTC
D gene: -; J gene: TRBJ2-1; clone size: -; V gene: TRBV4-3; CDR3 protein: CASSHATSGTPTAFANEQFF; CDR3 DNA: TGCGCCAGCAGCCACGCGACCTCCGGGACTCCTACCGCATTTGCCAATGAGCAGTTCTTC
D gene: -; J gene: TRBJ1-5; clone size: -; V gene: TRBV15; CDR3 protein: CATSRGGLPNQPQHF; CDR3 DNA: TGTGCCACCAGCAGAGGAGGGTTACCAAATCAGCCCCAGCATTTT
D gene: TRBD2; J gene: TRBJ2-7; clone size: -; V gene: TRBV19; CDR3 protein: CASSSTGTSSYEQYF; CDR3 DNA: TGTGCCAGTAGTTCAACCGGGACTAGCAGCTACGAGCAGTACTTC
D gene: -; J gene: TRBJ2-5; clone size: -; V gene: TRBV28; CDR3 protein: CASSFGGETQYF; CDR3 DNA: TGTGCCAGCAGTTTTGGGGGGGAGACCCAGTACTTC
D gene: TRBD1; J gene: TRBJ1-2; clone size: -; V gene: TRBV18; CDR3 protein: CASSPTGQLSPYGYTF; CDR3 DNA: TGTGCCAGCTCACCCACGGGACAGCTCTCCCCCTATGGCTACACCTTC
D gene: -; J gene: TRBJ1-1; clone size: -; V gene: TRBV6-6; CDR3 protein: CASSYPPTGWNTEAFF; CDR3 DNA: TGTGCCAGCAGTTACCCACCGACAGGCTGGAACACTGAAGCTTTCTTT
D gene: -; J gene: TRBJ2-1; clone size: -; V gene: TRBV10-3; CDR3 protein: CAIMAKNEQFF; CDR3 DNA: TGTGCCATCATGGCCAAGAATGAGCAGTTCTTC
D gene: TRBD2; J gene: TRBJ2-7; clone size: -; V gene: TRBV27; CDR3 protein: CAAWGGRDYEQYF; CDR3 DNA: TGTGCCGCCTGGGGGGGTAGGGACTACGAGCAGTACTTC
D gene: TRBD1; J gene: TRBJ2-7; clone size: -; V gene: TRBV28; CDR3 protein: CASSPPDRGIVREQYF; CDR3 DNA: TGTGCCAGCAGTCCCCCCGACAGGGGTATAGTGAGAGAGCAGTACTTC
D gene: TRBD1; J gene: TRBJ1-5; clone size: -; V gene: TRBV4-1; CDR3 protein: CASSLQPRGNSNQPQHF; CDR3 DNA: TGCGCCAGCAGCCTGCAACCCAGGGGGAATAGCAATCAGCCCCAGCATTTT
D gene: -; J gene: TRBJ1-2; clone size: -; V gene: TRBV19; CDR3 protein: CASSSWDYGYTF; CDR3 DNA: TGTGCCAGTAGTTCCTGGGACTATGGCTACACCTTC
D gene: TRBD2; J gene: TRBJ2-5; clone size: -; V gene: TRBV19; CDR3 protein: CASSIGGSSGDQETQYF; CDR3 DNA: TGTGCCAGTAGTATAGGGGGGTCTAGCGGGGACCAAGAGACCCAGTACTTC
D gene: -; J gene: TRBJ2-1; clone size: once; V gene: TRBV4-1; CDR3 protein: CASSQDGRGNEQFF; CDR3 DNA: TGCGCCAGCAGCCAAGACGGGAGAGGGAATGAGCAGTTCTTC
D gene: TRBD1; J gene: TRBJ2-7; clone size: -; V gene: TRBV9; CDR3 protein: CASSSHRDSSYEQYF; CDR3 DNA: TGTGCCAGCAGCTCCCACCGGGACAGCTCCTACGAGCAGTACTTC
D gene: -; J gene: TRBJ1-1; clone size: -; V gene: TRBV7-8; CDR3 protein: CASSLAWSGNTEAFF; CDR3 DNA: TGTGCCAGCAGCTTAGCGTGGTCGGGGAACACTGAAGCTTTCTTT
D gene: TRBD2; J gene: TRBJ2-2; clone size: -; V gene: TRBV10-3; CDR3 protein: CAISADLAGDGMAGELFF; CDR3 DNA: TGTGCCATCAGTGCGGATCTAGCGGGAGACGGGATGGCCGGGGAGCTGTTTTTT
D gene: -; J gene: TRBJ2-1; clone size: once; V gene: TRBV7-9; CDR3 protein: CASSPIGSDEQFF; CDR3 DNA: TGTGCCAGCAGCCCGATCGGGTCGGATGAGCAGTTCTTC
D gene: -; J gene: TRBJ2-7; clone size: -; V gene: TRBV19; CDR3 protein: CASSGYYSSYEQYF; CDR3 DNA: TGTGCCAGTAGTGGTTACTACAGCTCCTACGAGCAGTACTTC
D gene: TRBD1; J gene: TRBJ2-7; clone size: -; V gene: TRBV27; CDR3 protein: CASSPGTDSYEQYF; CDR3 DNA: TGTGCCAGCAGCCCTGGGACAGACTCCTACGAGCAGTACTTC
D gene: -; J gene: TRBJ1-1; clone size: -; V gene: TRBV27; CDR3 protein: CASSLIRDTEAFF; CDR3 DNA: TGTGCCAGCAGTTTAATTCGGGACACTGAAGCTTTCTTT
D gene: -; J gene: TRBJ2-3; clone size: -; V gene: TRBV9; CDR3 protein: CASSGPSANTDTQYF; CDR3 DNA: TGTGCCAGCAGCGGGCCTAGCGCCAACACAGATACGCAGTATTTT
D gene: TRBD1; J gene: TRBJ1-1; clone size: -; V gene: TRBV9; CDR3 protein: CASSVAGTGKNGAFF; CDR3 DNA: TGTGCCAGCAGCGTGGCCGGGACAGGGAAGAATGGAGCTTTCTTT
D gene: TRBD1; J gene: TRBJ1-2; clone size: -; V gene: TRBV10-3; CDR3 protein: CAISEWGGGEGYTF; CDR3 DNA: TGTGCCATCAGTGAGTGGGGAGGGGGCGAAGGCTACACCTTC
D gene: -; J gene: TRBJ1-5; clone size: few; V gene: TRBV9; CDR3 protein: CASSGGANSNQPQHF; CDR3 DNA: TGTGCCAGCAGCGGGGGGGCCAATAGCAATCAGCCCCAGCATTTT
D gene: -; J gene: TRBJ1-2; clone size: -; V gene: TRBV11-2; CDR3 protein: CASSLVSRTYDYGYTF; CDR3 DNA: TGTGCCAGCAGCTTAGTGAGTCGGACGTATGACTATGGCTACACCTTC